Included here is one TCR beta chain sequence, with context. The target of this receptor is not known. No much larger clone exists at a distance of one base, and base qualities are not known. This sample stems from a study of T-cell reconstitution after alpha-beta-depleted transplantation in children (dated by TCRdb to 2015 to 2016). Describing the broader study: Using TCR repertoire profiling, the study quantitatively followed how T-cell immune reconstitution unfolded in children after TCRalphabeta/CD19-depleted allogeneic hematopoietic cell transplantation. Study-wide conclusions, independent of this receptor: The high TCRbeta diversity at day 60 in some patients was ascribed to recipient T cells and intrathymic progenitors that had survived conditioning. Over the following months the frequencies of hyperexpanded clones went down, and after one year T-cell counts and TCRbeta diversity were mostly credited to newly produced T cells. The apparently early recovery of alphabetaT-cell counts about two months after transplant reportedly depended on only several hundred rapidly expanded clones that came from non-depleted graft cells.

The treatment or condition label of this sample denotes: allogeneic hematopoietic cell transplantation with graft depleted of TCRalphabeta T cells and CD19 B cells. The children who served as transplant recipients had been given grafts of TCRalphabeta/CD19-depleted allogeneic hematopoietic cells. V is cut by 0 bases and J by 8 bases, and the space between the germline ends is 11 bases. Reading from cysteine to phenylalanine, the CDR3 counts 14 amino acids. Of the read, only the CDR3 DNA is kept; its 42 bases are in frame from base 1. The germline V gene encodes CDR1 SGHVS and CDR2 FNYEAQ. Receptor amplification or capture employed PCR. The data were produced on an Illumina HiSeq 2500. To normalize quantification of the TCRbeta repertoire, the TCR libraries were built with molecular barcoding that relied on unique molecular identifiers. TCRdb reworked the public reads: Q25 trimming with fastp, MiXCR clone assembly, productive beta chains retained. Every entry covers one CDR3 protein and lists the most common genes and DNA from its rows. Across this sample there are 780,000 or so distinct CDR3 sequences, with 16% seen only once. About 4.6% of the sample is held by the ten biggest clonotypes.

Recombination connected TRBV7-6 to TRBJ2-1, with the D gene uncertain. The sequencing here drew on PBMCs, mostly from graft donor cells, taken 360 days after TCRalphabeta/CD19-depleted stem cell transplant. The source of this sequence is a male patient between 5 and 17 years old who had a stem cell transplant for acute lymphoblastic leukemia, so the T cells may come from the graft donor. The CDR3 reads as follows: CASSLAPRRYEQFF. The DNA sequence is as follows: TGTGCCAGCAGCTTAGCGCCCCGTCGCTATGAGCAGTTCTTC.